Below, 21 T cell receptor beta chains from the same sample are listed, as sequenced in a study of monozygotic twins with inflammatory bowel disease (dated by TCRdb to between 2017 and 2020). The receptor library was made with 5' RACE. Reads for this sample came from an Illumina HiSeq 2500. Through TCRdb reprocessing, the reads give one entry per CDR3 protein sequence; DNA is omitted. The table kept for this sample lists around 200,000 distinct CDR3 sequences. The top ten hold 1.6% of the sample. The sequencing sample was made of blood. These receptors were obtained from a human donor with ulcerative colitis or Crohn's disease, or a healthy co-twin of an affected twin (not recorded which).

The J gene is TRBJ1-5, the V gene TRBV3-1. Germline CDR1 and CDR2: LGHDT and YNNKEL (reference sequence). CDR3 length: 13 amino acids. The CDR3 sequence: CASSQSFNQPQHF.

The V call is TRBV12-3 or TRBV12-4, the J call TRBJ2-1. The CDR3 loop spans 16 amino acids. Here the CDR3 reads CASSLRDRGSYNEQFF.

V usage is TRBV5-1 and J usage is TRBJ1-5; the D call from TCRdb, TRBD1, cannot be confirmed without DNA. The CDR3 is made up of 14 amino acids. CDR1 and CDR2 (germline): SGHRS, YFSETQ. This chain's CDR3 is CASSLGGQNQPQHF.

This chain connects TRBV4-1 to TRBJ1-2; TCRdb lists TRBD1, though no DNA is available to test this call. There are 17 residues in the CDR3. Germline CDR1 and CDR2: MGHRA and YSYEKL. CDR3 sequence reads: CASSQETGQAEHYGYTF.

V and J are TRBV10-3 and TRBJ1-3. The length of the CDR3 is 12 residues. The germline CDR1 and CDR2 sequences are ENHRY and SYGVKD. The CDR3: CAIMGTGNTIYF.

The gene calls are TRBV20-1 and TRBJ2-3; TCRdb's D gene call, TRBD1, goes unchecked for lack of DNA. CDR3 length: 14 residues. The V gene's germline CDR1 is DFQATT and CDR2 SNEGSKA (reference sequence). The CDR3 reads CSAIAGAGADTQYF.

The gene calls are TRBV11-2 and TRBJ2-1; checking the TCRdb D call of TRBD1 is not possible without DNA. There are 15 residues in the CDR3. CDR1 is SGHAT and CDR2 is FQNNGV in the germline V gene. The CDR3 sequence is CASSFWGQGKNEQFF.

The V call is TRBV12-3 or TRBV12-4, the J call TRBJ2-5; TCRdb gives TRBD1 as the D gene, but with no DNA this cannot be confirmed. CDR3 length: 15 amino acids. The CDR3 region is CASRPGQGLGETQYF.

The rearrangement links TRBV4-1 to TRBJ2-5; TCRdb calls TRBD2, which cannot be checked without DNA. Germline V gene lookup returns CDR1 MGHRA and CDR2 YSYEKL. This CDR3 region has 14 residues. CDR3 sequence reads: CASADSGGRQTQYF.

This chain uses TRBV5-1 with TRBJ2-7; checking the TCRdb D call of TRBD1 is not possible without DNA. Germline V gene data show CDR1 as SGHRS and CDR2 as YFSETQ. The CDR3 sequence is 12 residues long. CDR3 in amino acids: CASREQGYEQYF.

The CDR3 sequence: CASSPSGGATDTQYF. The chain recombines TRBV7-9 with TRBJ2-3; as DNA is missing, the TRBD1 call by TCRdb cannot be tested. Germline V gene lookup returns CDR1 SEHNR and CDR2 FQNEAQ (reference sequence). The CDR3 consists of 15 residues.

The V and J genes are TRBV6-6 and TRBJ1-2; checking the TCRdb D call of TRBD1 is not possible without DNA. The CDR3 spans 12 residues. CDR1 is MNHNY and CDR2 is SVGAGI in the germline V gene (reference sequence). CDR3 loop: CASTETGYGYTF.

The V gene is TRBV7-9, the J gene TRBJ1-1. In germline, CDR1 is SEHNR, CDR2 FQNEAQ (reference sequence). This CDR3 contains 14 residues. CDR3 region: CASRQDGEGTEAFF. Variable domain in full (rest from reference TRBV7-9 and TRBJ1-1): DTGVSQNPRHKITKRGQNVTFRCDPISEHNRLYWYRQTLGQGPEFLTYFQNEAQLEKSRLLSDRFSAERPKGSFSTLEIQRTEQGDSAMYLCASRQDGEGTEAFFGQGTRLTVV.

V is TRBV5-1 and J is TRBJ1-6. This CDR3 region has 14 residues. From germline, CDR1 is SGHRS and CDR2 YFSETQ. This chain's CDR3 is CASSLGSNNSPLHF.

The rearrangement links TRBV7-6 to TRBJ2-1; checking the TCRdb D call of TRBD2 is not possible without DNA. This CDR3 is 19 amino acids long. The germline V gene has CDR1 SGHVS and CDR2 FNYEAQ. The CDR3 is CASSLGTGLAGGSYNEQFF.

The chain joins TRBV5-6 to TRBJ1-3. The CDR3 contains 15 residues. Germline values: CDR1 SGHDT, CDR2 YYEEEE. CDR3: CASSLVGGSGNTIYF.

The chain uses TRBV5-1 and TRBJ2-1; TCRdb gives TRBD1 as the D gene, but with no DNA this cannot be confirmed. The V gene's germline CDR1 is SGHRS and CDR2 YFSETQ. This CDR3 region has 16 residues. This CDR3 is CASSSRAQGARDEQFF.

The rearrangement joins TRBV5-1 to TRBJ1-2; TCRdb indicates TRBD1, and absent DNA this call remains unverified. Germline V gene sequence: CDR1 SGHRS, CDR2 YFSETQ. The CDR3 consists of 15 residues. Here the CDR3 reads CASSGDRGTNYGYTF.

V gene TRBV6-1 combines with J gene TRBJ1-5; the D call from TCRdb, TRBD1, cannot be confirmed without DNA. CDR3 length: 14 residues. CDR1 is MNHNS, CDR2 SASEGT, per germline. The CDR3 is CASSKDRGWQPQHF.

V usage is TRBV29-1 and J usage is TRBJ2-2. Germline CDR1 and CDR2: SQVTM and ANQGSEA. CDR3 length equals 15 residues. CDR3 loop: CSVPKGLANTGELFF.

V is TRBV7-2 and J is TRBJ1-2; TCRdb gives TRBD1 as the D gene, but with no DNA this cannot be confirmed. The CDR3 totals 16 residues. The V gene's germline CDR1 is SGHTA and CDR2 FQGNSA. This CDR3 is CASSLGGGTAGSGYTF.